The rows below give T cell receptor beta chains drawn from one sample of a study of blood T cell repertoires in COVID-19. Clones were read by immunoSEQ multiplex PCR, and TCRdb kept only the in-frame ones, dropping some. Of over 60,000 clones detected, 65% to 90% appear once; the ten largest clones hold more than 15%. Sequenced: peripheral blood. The receptors were sampled from a man at least 80 years old with active COVID-19. Both conserved end residues are part of each CDR3. The order of the fields is V gene, clone size, J gene, D gene, CDR3 DNA, CDR3 protein. D genes are given only for firm matches. Not every row has a clone size; where given, it reads once, few, many or a size class.

V gene: TRBV7-8
clone size: once
J gene: TRBJ2-1
D gene: TRBD2
CDR3 DNA: TGTGCCAGCAGCTTAGGGGGACTAGCGGGAGTATCCGTCTCCTACAATGAGCAGTTCTTC
CDR3 protein: CASSLGGLAGVSVSYNEQFF

V gene: TRBV5-4
clone size: -
J gene: TRBJ2-7
D gene: TRBD1
CDR3 DNA: TGTGCCAGCAGACCCGGGACAGCCCAAAGCCAACTCTACGAGCAGTACTTC
CDR3 protein: CASRPGTAQSQLYEQYF

V gene: TRBV3-1/TRBV3-2
clone size: -
J gene: TRBJ1-1
D gene: -
CDR3 DNA: TGTGCCAGCAGCCAAGGGAGACGGATCACTGAAGCTTTCTTT
CDR3 protein: CASSQGRRITEAFF

V gene: TRBV5-3
clone size: -
J gene: TRBJ2-3
D gene: -
CDR3 DNA: TGTGCCAGAAGCTTGGGGGGCAGGAGGGATAGCACAGATACGCAGTATTTT
CDR3 protein: CARSLGGRRDSTDTQYF

V gene: TRBV4-2
clone size: -
J gene: TRBJ1-1
D gene: TRBD1
CDR3 DNA: TGTGCCAGCGCCCCGACAGGGTTCACTGAAGCTTTCTTT
CDR3 protein: CASAPTGFTEAFF

V gene: TRBV5-6
clone size: -
J gene: TRBJ1-5
D gene: TRBD1
CDR3 DNA: TGTGCCAGCAGCCGAGGGGACAGGACCAATCAGCCCCAGCATTTT
CDR3 protein: CASSRGDRTNQPQHF

V gene: TRBV27
clone size: -
J gene: TRBJ1-2
D gene: TRBD1
CDR3 DNA: TGTGCCAGCAGCGACGGACAGGGGTATGGCTACACCTTC
CDR3 protein: CASSDGQGYGYTF

V gene: TRBV27
clone size: -
J gene: TRBJ2-7
D gene: -
CDR3 DNA: TGTGCCAGCAGCCGACCGGGGTTGAGCTCCTACGAGCAGTACTTC
CDR3 protein: CASSRPGLSSYEQYF

V gene: TRBV18
clone size: -
J gene: TRBJ2-5
D gene: -
CDR3 DNA: TGTGCCAGCTCACAAACTGCGCCACAGGCCCAACAAGAGACCCAGTACTTC
CDR3 protein: CASSQTAPQAQQETQYF

V gene: TRBV12-3/TRBV12-4
clone size: -
J gene: TRBJ1-2
D gene: -
CDR3 DNA: TGTGCCAGCAGTTTCCGCAGGGCGCACGGCTACACCTTC
CDR3 protein: CASSFRRAHGYTF

V gene: TRBV7-2
clone size: -
J gene: TRBJ2-3
D gene: -
CDR3 DNA: TGTGCCAGCAGCCGGCTGGGGCAGGGCGGTAAAGATACGCAGTATTTT
CDR3 protein: CASSRLGQGGKDTQYF

V gene: TRBV5-4
clone size: -
J gene: TRBJ2-5
D gene: TRBD1
CDR3 DNA: TGTGCCAGCGGTCGGGCAGGGGGAACTACTAGCCAAGAGACCCAGTACTTC
CDR3 protein: CASGRAGGTTSQETQYF

V gene: TRBV4-3
clone size: -
J gene: TRBJ2-1
D gene: -
CDR3 DNA: TGCGCCAGCAGCCAAGGGGTGGGCGCCTACAATGAGCAGTTCTTC
CDR3 protein: CASSQGVGAYNEQFF

V gene: TRBV7-4
clone size: -
J gene: TRBJ2-6
D gene: TRBD2
CDR3 DNA: TGTGCCAGCAGCCAACACAGCGGGACCGGGAGCTCTGGGGCCAACGTCCTGACTTTC
CDR3 protein: CASSQHSGTGSSGANVLTF

V gene: TRBV5-4
clone size: -
J gene: TRBJ2-5
D gene: -
CDR3 DNA: TGTGCCAGCAGCTTGCGGCGGGGACCCACTGTGGGAGAGACCCAGTACTTC
CDR3 protein: CASSLRRGPTVGETQYF

V gene: TRBV27
clone size: -
J gene: TRBJ1-1
D gene: TRBD1
CDR3 DNA: TGTGCCAGCAGTCCCCGACAGGGCGGTACTGAAGCTTTCTTT
CDR3 protein: CASSPRQGGTEAFF

V gene: TRBV28
clone size: -
J gene: TRBJ1-5
D gene: TRBD1
CDR3 DNA: TGTGCCAGCAGACCCGGGACAGATCAGCCCCAGCATTTT
CDR3 protein: CASRPGTDQPQHF

V gene: TRBV10-3
clone size: -
J gene: TRBJ1-6
D gene: TRBD1
CDR3 DNA: TGTGCCATCAGTGAGTCGATAGGGACAGGGAAACGGGGTAGTTCACCCCTCCACTTT
CDR3 protein: CAISESIGTGKRGSSPLHF

V gene: TRBV9
clone size: -
J gene: TRBJ2-4
D gene: TRBD2
CDR3 DNA: TGTGCCAGCAGCGTAGGGACTAGCGGCAAAAACATTCAGTACTTC
CDR3 protein: CASSVGTSGKNIQYF

V gene: TRBV7-3
clone size: once
J gene: TRBJ2-3
D gene: TRBD2
CDR3 DNA: TGTGCCAGCAGCCTCGCGGGGGGCCCAACAGATACGCAGTATTTT
CDR3 protein: CASSLAGGPTDTQYF

V gene: TRBV11-2
clone size: -
J gene: TRBJ1-1
D gene: TRBD1
CDR3 DNA: TGTGCCAGCAGCTCGCCCGGGACAGGGGTTATTATGAACACTGAAGCTTTCTTT
CDR3 protein: CASSSPGTGVIMNTEAFF

V gene: TRBV10-3
clone size: -
J gene: TRBJ2-3
D gene: -
CDR3 DNA: TGTGCCATCCGCACCTCGGGGGGCTCGGGCACAGATACGCAGTATTTT
CDR3 protein: CAIRTSGGSGTDTQYF

V gene: TRBV19
clone size: -
J gene: TRBJ2-7
D gene: -
CDR3 DNA: TGTGCCAGTATCCCCCCCAGGAAACACTACGAGCAGTACTTC
CDR3 protein: CASIPPRKHYEQYF

V gene: TRBV27
clone size: few
J gene: TRBJ2-1
D gene: -
CDR3 DNA: TGTGCCAGCAGTTTCGTTCTAACAGGGAGTCGTAATGAGCAGTTCTTC
CDR3 protein: CASSFVLTGSRNEQFF

V gene: TRBV11-1
clone size: -
J gene: TRBJ2-7
D gene: TRBD1
CDR3 DNA: TGTGCCAGCAGCCCCCGGACAGGGAACTACGAGCAGTACTTC
CDR3 protein: CASSPRTGNYEQYF

V gene: TRBV4-2
clone size: once
J gene: TRBJ2-2
D gene: -
CDR3 DNA: TGTGCCAGCCGCGTACAGGAGAACACCGGGGAGCTGTTTTTT
CDR3 protein: CASRVQENTGELFF

V gene: TRBV27
clone size: -
J gene: TRBJ2-7
D gene: TRBD1
CDR3 DNA: TGTGCCAGCAGTCGCTCGGACAGGGAGAGCGAGCAGTACTTC
CDR3 protein: CASSRSDRESEQYF

V gene: TRBV28
clone size: once
J gene: TRBJ2-7
D gene: -
CDR3 DNA: TGTGCCAGCAGTTTCTCAGGGGGGCCGAGGGCCGAGCAGTACTTC
CDR3 protein: CASSFSGGPRAEQYF

V gene: TRBV6-1
clone size: -
J gene: TRBJ2-7
D gene: -
CDR3 DNA: TGTGCCAGCAGTGAGGGCCCCGTTTCTTACGAGCAGTACTTC
CDR3 protein: CASSEGPVSYEQYF

V gene: TRBV7-3
clone size: -
J gene: TRBJ2-1
D gene: TRBD2
CDR3 DNA: TGTGCCAGCAGCTTGACTAGCGCCTACAATGAGCAGTTCTTC
CDR3 protein: CASSLTSAYNEQFF

V gene: TRBV9
clone size: -
J gene: TRBJ2-7
D gene: TRBD1
CDR3 DNA: TGTGCCAGCAGCCTCTCCGGAGCAGGGGGCTCCGAGCAGTACTTC
CDR3 protein: CASSLSGAGGSEQYF

V gene: TRBV6-5
clone size: -
J gene: TRBJ1-2
D gene: -
CDR3 DNA: TGTGCCAGCAGCCAGGACACGGTGTATGGCTACACCTTC
CDR3 protein: CASSQDTVYGYTF

V gene: TRBV5-4
clone size: -
J gene: TRBJ2-3
D gene: TRBD2
CDR3 DNA: TGTGCCAGCAGCTTCGGGGCTAGCGGGGACCCAGATACGCAGTATTTT
CDR3 protein: CASSFGASGDPDTQYF

V gene: TRBV7-2
clone size: -
J gene: TRBJ2-1
D gene: TRBD2
CDR3 DNA: TGTGCCAGCAGCTTAGTCGCGGGAGCCAATGAGCAGTTCTTC
CDR3 protein: CASSLVAGANEQFF

V gene: TRBV5-1
clone size: -
J gene: TRBJ1-5
D gene: TRBD1
CDR3 DNA: TGCGCCAGCAGCTTGACAGGGGATAGGGGACAGCCCCAGCATTTT
CDR3 protein: CASSLTGDRGQPQHF

V gene: TRBV6-5
clone size: -
J gene: TRBJ1-2
D gene: TRBD1
CDR3 DNA: TGTGCCAGCACCGGCCGACAGGGGGCGGGCTATGGCTACACCTTC
CDR3 protein: CASTGRQGAGYGYTF

V gene: TRBV19
clone size: -
J gene: TRBJ1-1
D gene: TRBD1
CDR3 DNA: TGTGCCAGTAGTCCGGGACAGGTGAACACTGAAGCTTTCTTT
CDR3 protein: CASSPGQVNTEAFF

V gene: TRBV27
clone size: -
J gene: TRBJ2-7
D gene: TRBD1
CDR3 DNA: TGTGCCAGCAGTTTTTCCCCAACAGGGGACCACGAGCAGTACTTC
CDR3 protein: CASSFSPTGDHEQYF

V gene: TRBV5-1
clone size: many
J gene: TRBJ1-2
D gene: TRBD1
CDR3 DNA: TGCGCCAGCAGCTTGGACCCGACAGGGAGTGGCTACACCTTC
CDR3 protein: CASSLDPTGSGYTF

V gene: TRBV7-3
clone size: -
J gene: TRBJ1-1
D gene: -
CDR3 DNA: TGTGCCAGCAGCAAAAAAGCGGGCACTGAAGCTTTCTTT
CDR3 protein: CASSKKAGTEAFF

V gene: TRBV27
clone size: -
J gene: TRBJ1-6
D gene: -
CDR3 DNA: TGTGCCAGCACCCCCGGGGGGAGCCCTTCCGTCCTCCACTTT
CDR3 protein: CASTPGGSPSVLHF

V gene: TRBV6-5
clone size: -
J gene: TRBJ2-5
D gene: -
CDR3 DNA: TGTGCCAGCAGTAGGACATTTCAAGAGACCCAGTACTTC
CDR3 protein: CASSRTFQETQYF

V gene: TRBV7-9
clone size: many
J gene: TRBJ2-7
D gene: TRBD2
CDR3 DNA: TGTGCCAGCAGCCCGGGTGGCGGGGGCGAGCAGTACTTC
CDR3 protein: CASSPGGGGEQYF

V gene: TRBV5-5
clone size: -
J gene: TRBJ1-6
D gene: TRBD1
CDR3 DNA: TGTGCCAGCACCCGGGACAGGGGGCGGAAACCCCTCCACTTT
CDR3 protein: CASTRDRGRKPLHF

V gene: TRBV3-1/TRBV3-2
clone size: -
J gene: TRBJ2-7
D gene: -
CDR3 DNA: TGTGCCAGCAGCCAAGTCGACGAGCAGTACTTC
CDR3 protein: CASSQVDEQYF

V gene: TRBV5-4
clone size: once
J gene: TRBJ1-3
D gene: -
CDR3 DNA: TGTGCCAGCAGCTTGACAGGGGGAAACACCATATATTTT
CDR3 protein: CASSLTGGNTIYF

V gene: TRBV3-1/TRBV3-2
clone size: once
J gene: TRBJ1-5
D gene: -
CDR3 DNA: TGTGCCAGCAGCCAAAGTGGTCTCGGGGGGCGAGGTCAGCCCCAGCATTTT
CDR3 protein: CASSQSGLGGRGQPQHF

V gene: TRBV3-1/TRBV3-2
clone size: -
J gene: TRBJ1-6
D gene: -
CDR3 DNA: TGTGCCAGCAGCCCGGGTGTCGTTCGGGGGAATTCACCCCTCCACTTT
CDR3 protein: CASSPGVVRGNSPLHF

V gene: TRBV5-4
clone size: -
J gene: TRBJ2-3
D gene: TRBD2
CDR3 DNA: TGTGCCAGCAGCTTGAAACTAGCGGGGAGCCGAGATACGCAGTATTTT
CDR3 protein: CASSLKLAGSRDTQYF

V gene: TRBV4-3
clone size: once
J gene: TRBJ1-6
D gene: TRBD1
CDR3 DNA: TGCGCCAGCAGCCAAGGCGAGACAGGGCCACCCCTCCACTTT
CDR3 protein: CASSQGETGPPLHF

V gene: TRBV27
clone size: -
J gene: TRBJ1-2
D gene: TRBD1
CDR3 DNA: TGTGCCAGCAGTTTGGGACAGGGGGGGTATGGCTACACCTTC
CDR3 protein: CASSLGQGGYGYTF